Described below is a single TCR beta chain sequence and its context. This clonotype was seen only a few times. The specificity of this receptor is unknown. The sample holds no much larger clone one base away, and base qualities are not on file. TCR cDNA was synthesized by 5'RACE template switching, which introduced a universal primer site and unique molecular identifiers. Priming for cDNA synthesis came from both the TCR alpha and TCR beta constant segments. Two PCR steps were used to amplify libraries, with sample barcodes and sequencing adapters being added in the second step. Sequencing of libraries was performed on Illumina HiSeq 2500 (2x100 bp) or NovaSeq (2x150 bp). Per the authors' processing: Demultiplexing of reads and collapsing into UMI consensus sequences were performed with MIGEC, and V(D)J alignment was carried out with MiXCR. Clonotypes responding to the vaccine were identified with edgeR on replicate PBMC samples, with the criteria of FDR below 0.01 and a log2 fold change above 5 up to day 15. Each bulk clonotype received a CD4 or CD8 identity based on whether the sequenced CD4 or CD8 repertoire contained that clonotype at higher abundance. In TCRdb, the public reads were trimmed at Q25 with fastp and aligned with MiXCR, with productive beta chains retained. Every CDR3 protein is listed once, alongside the most common genes and DNA of its rows. These V and J calls derive from TCRdb rather than the authors' analysis. For this sample the table gives about 230,000 distinct CDR3 sequences, of which 6.7% were detected only once. Around 1% of the sample is held by the ten biggest clonotypes.

These data originate in a study of T cells after yellow fever vaccination (dated by TCRdb to about 2019). With respect to the entire study: Libraries from fractions with low cell numbers were prepared with the SMART-Seq v4 Ultra Low Input RNA kit. Bulk TCR alpha and beta repertoires were sequenced longitudinally to track T-cell clones before and after primary and booster YFV17D yellow fever vaccination. Two healthy male donors, one aged 18 to 29 and one aged 30 to 39 years, were included in the cohort. Bulk PBMC replicates and cell subsets were isolated from blood drawn at multiple timepoints before and after both primary and secondary immunization.

The treatment or condition label of this sample denotes: live attenuated yellow fever vaccine strain. A standard Ficoll-Paque protocol was used to isolate PBMCs from peripheral blood. Dynabeads CD4 and CD8 positive selection kits were used to isolate CD4 and CD8 T-cell fractions. TriZol was used to extract RNA from bulk PBMCs, CD4 and CD8 fractions, and dextramer-positive and dextramer-negative fractions. The CDR1 and CDR2 encoded by the germline V gene are SQVTM and ANQGSEA. V loses 0 bases at its end and J loses 1 base; junction bases beyond the gene matches: 8. Spanning cysteine to phenylalanine, the CDR3 consists of 17 amino acids. Here the CDR3 DNA is all that survives: 51 bases in frame from base 1. Here is what the overall study found, with its caveats: Most clones expanded after primary vaccination (about 95% of CD4 and roughly 88% of CD8) were re-detected after the booster, suggesting that broad memory maintenance occurred. FACS-sorted repertoires could contain abundant contaminating clonotypes from the bulk population, so computational filtering was required. A small fraction of clonotypes appeared in both the CD4 and CD8 compartments, likely as a result of convergent recombination. Compared with the primary T-cell response, the secondary T-cell response was weaker but faster, peaking on day 5 rather than day 15. The study included only two donors, which limits how far the findings can be generalized.

This specimen was CD4+ T cells sorted from PBMCs, taken on the day of the yellow fever booster vaccination. The receptor chain draws on TRBV29-1 and TRBJ2-5, and 10 bases in between align with TRBD1. This TCR was sampled from a man aged 25-40 years who received the YFV17D yellow fever vaccine. Here the CDR3 is given as CSVEDWTRDRGQETQYF. The DNA is as follows: TGCAGCGTTGAAGATTGGACCCGGGACAGGGGCCAAGAGACCCAGTACTTC.